This T cell receptor (beta chain) was obtained from a study of technical replicates of blood from a few donors. This CDR3 is built from 15 residues. Germline-derived CDR1 and CDR2 are MNHNS and SASEGT. Trimming removed 3 bases from V and 4 bases from J, with 13 bases in between. Here immunoSEQ multiplex PCR was the method, and the copy in TCRdb shows in-frame clones only, minus some. Seen here are roughly 85,000 clones, roughly 94% observed once, and the top ten hold 0.2% to 0.3%. V gene TRBV6-1 combines with J gene TRBJ2-1; D may be TRBD2 (6 bases). This TCR came from a human donor in good health. Sequencing input: T cells isolated from PBMCs. DNA for the CDR3: TGTGCCAGCAGTGACGGTGCGGGGACTTACAATGAGCAGTTCTTC. Translated: CASSDGAGTYNEQFF.